This T cell receptor beta chain was recovered during a study of identical twins. The CDR3 length is 13 residues. Germline V gene lookup returns CDR1 DFQATT and CDR2 SNEGSKA (reference sequence). V lost 0 bases, J lost 9 bases, and 12 bases lay in between. It was template switching that added a universal primer site, and there were unique molecular identifiers on the cDNA. TCRdb processed the 5' RACE reads anew with MiXCR; each CDR3 protein has one entry. The sample includes some 1,600,000 distinct CDR3 sequences, under 35% of them seen just once. This clonotype turned up a few times. Sequenced sample: cord blood. This TCR was recovered from a newborn girl in good health. The chain carries TRBV20-1 and TRBJ2-1; D possibly matches TRBD1 or TRBD2 (5 bases each). The CDR3 loop is CSARDVWGSEQFF. The CDR3 DNA sequence: TGCAGTGCTAGAGACGTGTGGGGGAGTGAGCAGTTCTTC.